Presented here are 17 T cell receptor beta chains from one specimen sequenced in a study of regulatory T cells in long-lasting Graves disease. Time point indicated: persistent/refractory GD, antithyroid drugs over 5 years with positive TRAb. Generation of the TCR library employed RNA extracted from PBMCs. Construction of the TCR beta libraries employed iRepertoire HTBI primers in conjunction with Arm-PCR of CDR3 regions. TCRdb ran MiXCR on the multiplex PCR reads and lists one entry per CDR3 protein. The sample has 450,000 or so distinct CDR3 sequences; around 21% are singletons. Sequencing was performed on peripheral blood mononuclear cells (PBMCs), taken when the disease was refractory, from a patient treated with antithyroid drugs. The receptors were gathered from a female donor with Graves disease.

This clonotype was detected many times. The chain has TRBV29-1 and TRBJ1-2, with 10 bases matching TRBD1. The CDR3 is 15 residues long. V dropped 4 bases and J dropped 5; count of bases not matched to a gene: 10. In germline, CDR1 is SQVTM, CDR2 ANQGSEA. The CDR3 sequence: CSVGPRTGGKYGYTF. CDR3 coding DNA: TGCAGCGTTGGCCCCCGGACAGGGGGGAAGTATGGCTACACCTTC.

This clonotype showed up many times. The rearrangement uses TRBV3-1 and TRBJ1-4; D remains ambiguous. The V and J ends lost 7 bases and 8 bases respectively, with 17 bases between them. Looked up from germline, CDR1 is LGHDT and CDR2 is YNNKEL (reference sequence). The CDR3 spans 14 residues. This CDR3 is CASKGGETEEKLFF. The DNA for the CDR3 is TGTGCCAGCAAGGGTGGGGAGACGGAAGAAAAACTGTTTTTT.

This chain connects TRBV15 to TRBJ2-7, with a weak D call TRBD2 (6 bases). This CDR3 has 14 residues. V gave up 0 bases and J gave up 1 base, with 7 bases separating them. The V gene's germline CDR1 is LNHNV and CDR2 YYDKDF (reference sequence). CDR3 region: CATSRDSGSYEQYF. CDR3 nucleotides: TGTGCCACCAGCAGAGATAGCGGTTCCTACGAGCAGTACTTC.

The V and J genes are TRBV28 and TRBJ2-3; TRBD2 aligns across 12 bases. Germline V gives CDR1 MDHEN, CDR2 SYDVKM. The CDR3 contains 17 residues. V was pared by 6 bases and J by 0 bases, with 7 bases of the junction left unmatched. Here the CDR3 reads CASRPRLAGASTDTQYF. The CDR3 nucleotides read TGTGCCAGCAGACCCAGACTAGCGGGAGCTAGCACAGATACGCAGTATTTT. Full variable domain (remainder filled in from reference TRBV28 and TRBJ2-3): DVKVTQSSRYLVKRTGEKVFLECVQDMDHENMFWYRQDPGLGLRLIYFSYDVKMKEKGDIPEGYSVSREKKERFSLILESASTNQTSMYLCASRPRLAGASTDTQYFGPGTRLTVL.

This clonotype was seen ten or more times. CDR3 amino acids: CASSSPGQQLLYGYTF. For the CDR3, the DNA is TGTGCCAGCAGTTCGCCGGGACAGCAATTACTCTATGGCTACACCTTC. The chain uses TRBV28 and TRBJ1-2, with TRBD1 matching 7 bases. The CDR3 loop spans 16 amino acids. After removal of 4 bases from V and 4 bases from J, the junction contained 12 bases not matched to a gene. Germline CDR1 is MDHEN and CDR2 is SYDVKM.

This clonotype was detected many times. The chain has TRBV6-1 and TRBJ2-7, with a tentative D call TRBD1 (5 bases). V gave up 6 bases and J gave up 0 bases, with 9 bases separating them. Looked up from germline, CDR1 is MNHNS and CDR2 is SASEGT. The CDR3 consists of 13 residues. The CDR3, as DNA: TGTGCCAGCAGACAGGCAAGCTCCTACGAGCAGTACTTC. This gives the protein CASRQASSYEQYF.

Of note for this clonotype: This may come from a read error, since a much larger clone is one base off. This chain joins TRBV6-5 and TRBJ1-2; TRBD1 agrees at 8 bases. The CDR3 loop spans 13 amino acids. The V gene's germline CDR1 is MNHEY and CDR2 SVGAGI. The CDR3 DNA reads as TGTGCCGGCAGTGGACAGGGTGACTATGGCTACACCTTC. Its protein product is CAGSGQGDYGYTF.

The V call is TRBV18, the J call TRBJ2-7, with unresolved D. Trimming shortened V by 3 bases and J by 0 bases, and 12 bases separated the two germline ends. Germline loops: CDR1 KGHSH, CDR2 LQKENI. The CDR3 contains 15 residues. CDR3 amino acids: CASSPISVSSYEQYF. The CDR3 coding sequence is TGTGCCAGCTCACCGATCTCCGTCAGCTCCTACGAGCAGTACTTC.

This chain links TRBV5-1 with TRBJ2-7, with D perhaps matching TRBD2 (6 bases). With 1 base removed from V and 5 bases from J, the gap between germline ends came to 10 bases. This CDR3 is 13 amino acids long. Germline values: CDR1 SGHRS, CDR2 YFSETQ. This CDR3 reads CASSLSGGHEQYF. The CDR3 region has the DNA TGCGCCAGCAGCTTGTCCGGGGGACACGAGCAGTACTTC.

This clonotype was seen only a few times. The chain uses TRBV3-1 and TRBJ2-7; 7 bases line up with TRBD1. Germline-derived CDR1 and CDR2 are LGHDT and YNNKEL (reference sequence). The CDR3 has 14 amino acids. The trim removed 3 bases at V and 2 bases at J, leaving 4 bases unmatched. The DNA of the CDR3 is TGTGCCAGCAGCCAGGGGGACAGAACCTACGAGCAGTACTTC. Amino acids: CASSQGDRTYEQYF.

At least ten counts were recorded for this clonotype. The rearrangement links TRBV28 to TRBJ2-7; 7 nucleotides match TRBD2. The trim removed 5 bases at V and 2 bases at J, leaving 6 bases unmatched. Germline V lookup: CDR1 MDHEN, CDR2 SYDVKM. The CDR3 is 14 residues long. CDR3 sequence (DNA): TGTGCCAGCAGTCCGCAGGGACTAACCTACGAGCAGTACTTC. This encodes CASSPQGLTYEQYF.

This clonotype came up many times. This chain joins TRBV7-2 and TRBJ2-7; TRBD2 aligns across 16 bases. The CDR3 extends over 20 amino acids. The germline V gene encodes CDR1 SGHTA and CDR2 FQGNSA. Trimming at V came to 7 bases and at J to 2 bases, leaving 17 bases not matched to a gene. CDR3 region: CASTYAPGLAGGPAPYEQYF. In DNA, the CDR3 is TGTGCCAGCACCTACGCGCCGGGACTAGCGGGAGGGCCAGCTCCCTACGAGCAGTACTTC.

The J gene is TRBJ2-7, the V gene TRBV27; TRBD2 aligns across 8 bases. Losses at the gene ends were 6 bases for V and 0 bases for J; bases not matched to a gene: 10. The CDR3 is 16 amino acids. CDR1 is MNHEY and CDR2 is SMNVEV in the germline V gene (reference sequence). The CDR3 region has the DNA TGTGCCAGCAGCCAAGAGACTAGCGCCAACTCCTACGAGCAGTACTTC. Residues: CASSQETSANSYEQYF.

This clonotype was observed many times. CDR3 sequence (DNA): TGTGCCAGCACTTACACCGGGGAGCTGTTTTTT. Translating gives CASTYTGELFF. This chain connects TRBV25-1 to TRBJ2-2; D uncertain. The V and J ends lost 7 bases and 3 bases respectively, with 3 bases between them. In germline, CDR1 is MGHDK, CDR2 SYGVNS. CDR3 length: 11 residues.

This clonotype has at least ten counts. The V call is TRBV30, the J call TRBJ2-7; TRBD2 might be the D (5 bases). Germline V lookup: CDR1 GTSNPN, CDR2 SVGIG (reference sequence). The CDR3 consists of 13 residues. V lost 2 bases and J lost 0, with 8 bases in between. CDR3 DNA sequence: TGTGCCTGGAGTTCGGGGTTCTCCTACGAGCAGTACTTC. Its protein product is CAWSSGFSYEQYF.

This clonotype has only a few counts. V gene TRBV18 combines with J gene TRBJ2-6; TRBD1 might be the D (5 bases). V lost 5 bases and J lost 9, with 14 bases in between. Germline CDR1 KGHSH, CDR2 LQKENI. The length of the CDR3 is 14 residues. CDR3 amino acids: CASSASGQSNVLTF. The CDR3 nucleotides read TGTGCCAGCTCAGCCTCAGGGCAGAGCAACGTCCTGACTTTC.

The rearrangement uses TRBV10-3 and TRBJ2-7; no clear D. CDR3 length equals 15 residues. Trimming removed 3 bases from V and 2 bases from J, with 14 bases in between. CDR1 ENHRY and CDR2 SYGVKD come from the germline V gene. This chain's CDR3 is CAISERILGAYEQYF. CDR3 DNA sequence: TGTGCCATCAGTGAACGGATTTTAGGAGCCTACGAGCAGTACTTC.